A selection of T cell receptor beta chains follows, all from one sample in a study of T cells in Graves' hyperthyroidism and ophthalmopathy. From the multiplex PCR reads, TCRdb called clonotypes with MiXCR, one entry per CDR3 protein. This table holds about 550,000 distinct CDR3 sequences, about 20% found once. The sample was blood. Every receptor here comes from a man in his late teens or twenties with Graves' hyperthyroidism. The CDR3 runs from the conserved cysteine through the conserved F or W. D genes are given only for firm matches. The size field is filled for only some rows; it gives once, few, many or a size class.

d_call	j_call	v_call	clone_size	cdr3_aa	cdr3_nt
.	TRBJ1-6	TRBV12-3/TRBV12-4	.	CASSFGGSPLHF	TGTGCCAGCAGCTTTGGGGGTTCACCCCTCCACTTT
.	TRBJ2-5	TRBV2	many	CASSESLMRTQYF	TGTGCCAGCAGTGAATCACTAATGAGGACCCAGTACTTC
.	TRBJ2-5	TRBV11-2	.	CASSLGRLGNPGMVETQYF	TGTGCCAGCAGCTTAGGACGCCTAGGGAACCCTGGAATGGTAGAGACCCAGTACTTC
.	TRBJ1-1	TRBV6-1	many	CASTPPRGRGEVFF	TGTGCCAGCACCCCTCCTCGGGGGCGAGGTGAAGTTTTCTTT
TRBD1	TRBJ1-1	TRBV7-4	many	CASSLHRTGQGDMKAFF	TGTGCCAGCAGCCTACACCGCACGGGACAGGGGGATATGAAAGCTTTCTTT
.	TRBJ2-7	TRBV7-8	many	CASSLGPLTYEQYF	TGTGCCAGCAGCTTAGGGCCGCTAACCTACGAGCAGTACTTC
.	TRBJ2-7	TRBV2	few	CASGGGLPISYEQYF	TGTGCCAGCGGGGGCGGGCTGCCGATATCCTACGAGCAGTACTTC
TRBD1	TRBJ1-2	TRBV7-8	many	CASSAGLGQIYGYTF	TGTGCCAGCAGCGCAGGGTTGGGACAGATCTATGGCTACACCTTC
TRBD1	TRBJ1-1	TRBV6-1	many	CASRTDRVRNTEAFF	TGTGCCAGCAGGACCGACAGGGTCCGAAACACTGAAGCTTTCTTT
.	TRBJ1-5	TRBV10-3	.	CAISETDSNQPQHF	TGTGCCATCAGTGAGACTGATAGCAATCAGCCCCAGCATTTT
TRBD1	TRBJ2-5	TRBV12-3/TRBV12-4	many	CASSGQGRRTQYF	TGTGCCAGCAGCGGACAGGGAAGACGGACCCAGTACTTC
.	TRBJ2-7	TRBV27	.	CASSLSGVTRSEQYF	TGTGCCAGCAGTTTATCGGGGGTAACGAGGAGCGAGCAGTACTTC
.	TRBJ1-1	TRBV5-5	.	CASSWEGDTWNTEAFF	TGTGCCAGCAGCTGGGAGGGGGACACCTGGAACACTGAAGCTTTCTTT
.	TRBJ2-2	TRBV6-5	.	CASSYSSTQTGELFF	TGTGCCAGCAGTTACTCGAGTACTCAGACCGGGGAGCTGTTTTTT
TRBD1	TRBJ1-1	TRBV29-1	once	CSVTGAGTEAFF	TGCAGCGTTACAGGGGCTGGCACTGAAGCTTTCTTT
TRBD1	TRBJ2-7	TRBV7-9	many	CASSPHDRVSGEQYF	TGTGCCAGCAGCCCTCATGACAGGGTATCGGGCGAGCAGTACTTC
.	TRBJ2-2	TRBV7-7	many	CASSLLRNTGELFF	TGTGCTAGCAGCTTACTCCGCAACACCGGGGAGCTGTTTTTT
TRBD1	TRBJ1-1	TRBV14	many	CASSQLGGQHEAFF	TGTGCCAGCAGCCAATTGGGGGGACAGCATGAAGCTTTCTTT
TRBD1	TRBJ1-1	TRBV12-3/TRBV12-4	.	CASSSSSAGQGGEGFF	TGTGCCAGCAGTTCGTCCTCCGCGGGACAGGGGGGCGAAGGTTTCTTT
.	TRBJ2-5	TRBV12-3/TRBV12-4	.	CASTSNRDPGRETQYF	TGTGCCAGCACATCGAACCGGGACCCCGGTCGGGAGACCCAGTACTTC
.	TRBJ2-5	TRBV4-1	few	CASSRDTTRGETQYF	TGCGCCAGCAGCCGGGACACTACAAGAGGGGAGACCCAGTACTTC
.	TRBJ1-1	TRBV12-3/TRBV12-4	many	CASSRGTKTEAFF	TGTGCCAGCAGCCGGGGGACAAAGACTGAAGCTTTCTTT
.	TRBJ2-2	TRBV7-2	many	CASSFVGAGNGELFF	TGTGCCAGCAGCTTCGTGGGGGCAGGGAACGGGGAGCTGTTTTTT
TRBD2	TRBJ2-1	TRBV6-4	few	CASSDGVAGVNEQFF	TGTGCCAGCAGTGACGGGGTAGCGGGGGTGAATGAGCAGTTCTTC
.	TRBJ1-1	TRBV25-1	many	CASSEVGVGTEAFF	TGTGCCAGCAGTGAAGTCGGGGTCGGAACTGAAGCTTTCTTT
TRBD1	TRBJ2-7	TRBV12-3/TRBV12-4	many	CASSRGDRVNSYEQYF	TGTGCCAGCAGTCGGGGCGACAGGGTCAACTCCTACGAGCAGTACTTC
.	TRBJ1-5	TRBV12-3/TRBV12-4	.	CASSGYGQPQHF	TGTGCCAGCAGTGGATATGGGCAGCCCCAGCATTTT
.	TRBJ2-7	TRBV6-1	many	CASSDRAYEQYF	TGTGCCAGCAGCGACAGAGCTTACGAGCAGTACTTC
TRBD1	TRBJ1-2	TRBV5-1	many	CASSEGQGAYGYTF	TGCGCCAGCAGCGAGGGACAGGGTGCCTATGGCTACACCTTC
.	TRBJ1-1	TRBV7-9	few	CASSQAPTLNTEAFF	TGTGCCAGCAGCCAGGCCCCCACCTTGAACACTGAAGCTTTCTTT
TRBD1	TRBJ2-7	TRBV2	many	CASSEGQGALYEQYF	TGTGCCAGCAGTGAAGGACAGGGGGCCCTCTACGAGCAGTACTTC
TRBD1	TRBJ1-2	TRBV12-3/TRBV12-4	many	CASNSGRQGHGYTF	TGTGCCAGCAACTCCGGGCGACAGGGCCATGGCTACACCTTC
.	TRBJ1-1	TRBV6-1	few	CASRDLGVGPEAFF	TGTGCCAGCAGAGATCTCGGGGTAGGCCCTGAAGCTTTCTTT
.	TRBJ1-2	TRBV28	many	CASSLSVTLGSYTF	TGTGCCAGCAGTTTATCGGTGACACTGGGGAGCTACACCTTC
TRBD1	TRBJ2-7	TRBV6-1	many	CASSPDGTGDYEQYF	TGTGCCAGCAGTCCCGATGGGACAGGAGATTACGAGCAGTACTTC
.	TRBJ2-5	TRBV4-1	many	CASSQGQGGTQETQYF	TGCGCCAGCAGCCAAGGTCAGGGGGGGACCCAAGAGACCCAGTACTTC
.	TRBJ1-5	TRBV6-1	many	CASSESGGRGQPQHF	TGTGCCAGCAGTGAATCGGGGGGTAGAGGGCAGCCCCAGCATTTT
.	TRBJ1-1	TRBV10-3	once	CAISDSEGRSRTEAFF	TGTGCCATCAGTGACAGTGAAGGACGTAGCAGGACTGAAGCTTTCTTT
.	TRBJ2-1	TRBV12-3/TRBV12-4	.	CASSLPRSSYNEQFF	TGTGCCAGCAGTTTACCCAGAAGCTCCTACAATGAGCAGTTCTTC
TRBD1	TRBJ1-5	TRBV20-1	.	CSATTGTEIQPQHF	TGCAGTGCTACAACCGGGACAGAAATACAGCCCCAGCATTTT
TRBD1	TRBJ2-7	TRBV7-8	many	CASSWTGGEQYF	TGTGCCAGCAGCTGGACAGGGGGCGAGCAGTACTTC
TRBD2	TRBJ2-5	TRBV2	many	CASSSGTSGGKWETQYF	TGTGCCAGCAGTTCCGGGACTAGCGGGGGGAAGTGGGAGACCCAGTACTTC
.	TRBJ2-5	TRBV28	many	CASSHDREETQYF	TGTGCCAGCAGCCATGACAGAGAAGAGACCCAGTACTTC
.	TRBJ1-1	TRBV5-1	few	CASSLGTAANEAFF	TGCGCCAGCAGCCTCGGGACCGCGGCCAATGAAGCTTTCTTT
TRBD1	TRBJ2-7	TRBV19	many	CASSQPQGQGYYEQYF	TGTGCCAGTAGTCAACCACAGGGACAGGGATACTACGAGCAGTACTTC
.	TRBJ1-3	TRBV6-5	many	CASSSFRDGRSGNTIYF	TGTGCCAGCAGTTCCTTTAGGGACGGGCGCTCTGGAAACACCATATATTTT
.	TRBJ2-7	TRBV20-1	many	CSARFFGGYEQYF	TGCAGTGCTAGGTTTTTTGGCGGCTACGAGCAGTACTTC
.	TRBJ2-7	TRBV6-9	.	CASSYYYAGNEQYF	TGTGCCAGCAGTTATTATTACGCTGGGAACGAGCAGTACTTC
TRBD1	TRBJ1-2	TRBV3-1	few	CASSHVQGYGYTF	TGTGCCAGCAGCCATGTACAGGGGTATGGCTACACCTTC
.	TRBJ1-2	TRBV6-1	many	CASSEVSGGRGTF	TGTGCCAGCAGTGAAGTTTCCGGCGGCAGAGGAACCTTC
.	TRBJ1-2	TRBV11-2	few	CASSPFGTGGNYGYTF	TGTGCCAGCAGCCCCTTCGGGACGGGGGGAAACTATGGCTACACCTTC